The 10 T cell receptor beta chains given below trace back to one sample, sequenced in a study of blood T cell repertoires in COVID-19. Sequencing used immunoSEQ multiplex PCR; TCRdb keeps in-frame clones, though not all of them. The table includes hundreds of thousands of clones, about 91% detected once. Source material: peripheral blood. Receptors were obtained from a woman aged 45-59 years with COVID-19, enrolled during active disease.

The chain has TRBV27 and TRBJ2-1, with D uncertain. The CDR3 length is 13 residues. Germline values: CDR1 MNHEY, CDR2 SMNVEV (reference sequence). V gave up 5 bases and J gave up 0 bases, with 5 bases separating them. CDR3 nucleotides: TGTGCCAGCAGTCTTAGCTCCTACAATGAGCAGTTCTTC. This translates into CASSLSSYNEQFF.

The V gene is TRBV7-2, the J gene TRBJ2-1; possibly TRBD2 for D (6 bases). The germline V and J ends were trimmed by 1 base and 8 bases, with 15 bases remaining between them. Germline CDR1 SGHTA, CDR2 FQGNSA. The CDR3 covers 15 residues. CDR3 residues: CASSLGPPWGDEQFF. The CDR3 DNA follows: TGTGCCAGCAGCTTAGGTCCGCCCTGGGGGGATGAGCAGTTCTTC.

This clone was observed once. The chain couples TRBV25-1 to TRBJ1-1; maybe TRBD1 (5 bases). V lost 6 bases to trimming and J lost 7 bases, with 12 bases between them. Germline V gene sequence: CDR1 MGHDK, CDR2 SYGVNS. This CDR3 region has 12 residues. The CDR3 DNA reads TGTGCCAGCAGCCCAAAGGGACTTGAAGCTTTCTTT. The encoded protein is CASSPKGLEAFF.

In its sample, this clone was seen once. The chain carries TRBV21-1 and TRBJ1-4; the listed D gene, TRBD1, was not tested against the DNA. TRBV21-1 is a pseudogene locus. The length of the CDR3 is 14 residues. CDR3 residues: CASSKWASNEKLFF. The CDR3 region has the DNA TGTGCCAGCAGCAAGTGGGCCAGTAATGAAAAACTGTTTTTT.

This chain joins TRBV28 and TRBJ1-1; D is perhaps TRBD1 (6 bases). The V gene's germline CDR1 is MDHEN and CDR2 SYDVKM. Trimming cost V 6 bases and J 11 bases, with 10 bases left between them. This CDR3 is built from 10 residues. CDR3 nucleotide sequence: TGTGCCAGCAGGGGACATAACGCTTTCTTT. It is translated as CASRGHNAFF. The whole variable domain, filled in from reference TRBV28 and TRBJ1-1, reads DVKVTQSSRYLVKRTGEKVFLECVQDMDHENMFWYRQDPGLGLRLIYFSYDVKMKEKGDIPEGYSVSREKKERFSLILESASTNQTSMYLCASRGHNAFFGQGTRLTVV.

This clone has just one count. The V and J genes are TRBV9 and TRBJ2-1; perhaps TRBD1 as D (6 bases). CDR1 is SGDLS and CDR2 is YYNGEE in the germline V gene. The V gene lost 0 bases and the J gene lost 0 bases, with 7 bases spanning the gap. CDR3 length: 15 amino acids. CDR3 amino acids: CASSVEQGSYNEQFF. CDR3 in DNA: TGTGCCAGCAGCGTAGAACAGGGCTCCTACAATGAGCAGTTCTTC.

The V and J genes are TRBV5-6 and TRBJ1-2; a possible D gene is TRBD1 (5 bases). V shed 0 bases and J shed 3 bases, with 9 bases lying between them. The CDR3 has 14 amino acids. Germline CDR1 SGHDT, CDR2 YYEEEE. CDR3 in DNA: TGTGCCAGCAGCTTGGTAGCAGGGTACTATGGCTACACCTTC. It translates to CASSLVAGYYGYTF. Filled out from reference TRBV5-6 and TRBJ1-2, the complete variable domain reads DAGVTQSPTHLIKTRGQQVTLRCSPKSGHDTVSWYQQALGQGPQFIFQYYEEEERQRGNFPDRFSGHQFPNYSSELNVNALLLGDSALYLCASSLVAGYYGYTFGSGTRLTVV.

This chain links TRBV30 with TRBJ2-7; 11 positions agree with TRBD2. V shed 3 bases and J 1 base; nucleotides not matched to a gene: 8. CDR3 length equals 16 residues. CDR1 is GTSNPN, CDR2 SVGIG, per germline (reference sequence). CDR3 nucleotide sequence: TGTGCCTGGAGCGCCGTGACTAGCGGGGCATCCTACGAGCAGTACTTC. Translated, it gives CAWSAVTSGASYEQYF.

The rearrangement uses TRBV30 and TRBJ1-5; TRBD1 agrees at 9 bases. V dropped 5 bases and J dropped 0; count of bases not matched to a gene: 5. Germline values: CDR1 GTSNPN, CDR2 SVGIG (reference sequence). The CDR3 contains 15 residues. The DNA of the CDR3 is TGTGCCTGGGGACAGGGGCGGTCTAGCAATCAGCCCCAGCATTTT. Encoded protein: CAWGQGRSSNQPQHF.

The chain carries TRBV11-2 and TRBJ1-3; D call uncertain. The ends were cut back, 1 base at V and 0 bases at J, with 13 bases in the middle. This CDR3 has 17 amino acids. CDR1 is SGHAT, CDR2 FQNNGV, per germline. DNA of the CDR3: TGTGCCAGCAGCTTAGGCAGGAGGACGGTCTCTGGAAACACCATATATTTT. Protein: CASSLGRRTVSGNTIYF.